This T cell receptor beta chain came from a study of cytomegalovirus exposure and HLA in healthy donors. General study points: Per published reports, the classifier diagnosed cytomegalovirus status with high specificity and sensitivity.

V trimming: 0 bases; J trimming: 3 bases; junction bases outside the gene matches: 5. This CDR3 contains 15 residues. Germline CDR1 reads SGHTA; CDR2 reads FQGNSA. The PCR used 60 Vbeta and 13 Jbeta primers. The assay was immunoSEQ multiplex PCR, and TCRdb's table has in-frame clones only and misses some. The sample lists roughly 63,000 clones; about 72% were seen once. This clone was recorded a few times. Its antigen is not known. The clonotype originates from a man aged 50 or older in good health and CMV-seropositive. The rearrangement links TRBV7-2 to TRBJ2-7, with 7 bases matching TRBD2. Sequenced material: PBMCs. The CDR3 coding sequence is TGTGCCAGCAGCTTAGCAGGGACTACACTCTACGAGCAGTACTTC. This codes for CASSLAGTTLYEQYF.